Each of the 5 T cell receptor beta chains below was sequenced from the same sample in a study of glioma-infiltrating T cells (dated by TCRdb to the mid-2010s). The run used an Illumina MiSeq. The iRepertoire nested amplicon-rescue multiplex PCR (arm-PCR) platform was used to amplify TCR alpha and beta CDR3 regions from RNA. The public reads were run again by TCRdb, first through fastp at Q25 and then through MiXCR, and only productive beta chains were kept. Each entry is one CDR3 protein sequence, shown with its most common DNA and genes. This sample is represented by around 350,000 distinct CDR3 sequences; 41% of them were singletons. The ten biggest clones cover approximately 12% of the sample. Sequenced sample: glioma tissue, nonneoplastic brain tissue, or PBMCs (not recorded which). Source of these receptors: a human donor with low-grade glioma or glioblastoma, undergoing nonglioma brain surgery, or in good health (not recorded which).

Many counts were recorded for this clonotype. The genes are TRBV6-1 and TRBJ1-1; D not certain. The CDR3 loop spans 13 amino acids. Between the trimmed V and J ends, which lost 6 bases and 0 bases, there was a span of 8 bases. Germline values: CDR1 MNHNS, CDR2 SASEGT. CDR3 DNA: TGTGCCAGCAGAAGGGAAATGAACACTGAAGCTTTCTTT. It codes for CASRREMNTEAFF.

The V and J genes are TRBV20-1 and TRBJ2-5, with 8 bases that match TRBD1. The length of the CDR3 is 16 residues. The germline CDR1 and CDR2 sequences are DFQATT and SNEGSKA (reference sequence). Unmatched junction bases numbered 12, after V lost 3 bases and J lost 3 bases. The DNA of the CDR3 is TGCAGTGCTAGTATCCCAGGGGGCCTGCGGGAAGAGACCCAGTACTTC. Translated, it gives CSASIPGGLREETQYF.

This clonotype was seen ten or more times. V is TRBV4-1 and J is TRBJ1-5; the D is unclear. The CDR3 consists of 13 residues. V gave up 0 bases and J gave up 6 bases, with 6 bases separating them. Germline V gives CDR1 MGHRA, CDR2 YSYEKL. CDR3 protein: CASSQDRGQPQHF. DNA for the CDR3: TGCGCCAGCAGCCAAGATCGTGGTCAGCCCCAGCATTTT.

Turning to this clonotype: Mismatch with germline at one junction end may stem from a read error. The chain recombines TRBV6-2 or TRBV6-3 with TRBJ1-1; D unresolved. The length of the CDR3 is 16 residues. Looked up from germline, CDR1 is MNHEY and CDR2 is SVGEGT. For the CDR3, the DNA is TGTGCCATCAGTGAGGGCGACTTCGTTGGGAACACTGAAGCTTTCTTT. Translating gives CAISEGDFVGNTEAFF.

The J gene is TRBJ2-1, the V gene TRBV28; tentatively, D is TRBD2 (5 bases). There are 14 residues in the CDR3. Germline values: CDR1 MDHEN, CDR2 SYDVKM. V was shortened by 6 bases and J by 3 bases, with 12 bases between the two germline ends. The DNA for the CDR3 is TGTGCCAGCAGACAAGAGACTATCTACAATGAGCAGTTCTTC. Protein: CASRQETIYNEQFF.